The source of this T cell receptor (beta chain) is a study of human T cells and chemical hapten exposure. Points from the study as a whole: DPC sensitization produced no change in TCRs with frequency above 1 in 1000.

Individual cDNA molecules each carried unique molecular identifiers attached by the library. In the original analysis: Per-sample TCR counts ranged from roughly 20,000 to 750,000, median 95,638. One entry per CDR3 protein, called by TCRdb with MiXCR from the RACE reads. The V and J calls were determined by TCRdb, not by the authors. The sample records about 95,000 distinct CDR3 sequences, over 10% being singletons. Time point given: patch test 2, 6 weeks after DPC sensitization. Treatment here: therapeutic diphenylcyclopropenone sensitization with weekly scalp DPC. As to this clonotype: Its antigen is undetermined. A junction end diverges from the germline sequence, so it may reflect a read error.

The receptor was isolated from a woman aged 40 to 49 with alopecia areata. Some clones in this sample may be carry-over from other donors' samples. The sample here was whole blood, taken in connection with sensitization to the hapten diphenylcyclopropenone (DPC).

For the CDR3, the DNA is TGTGCCAGCAGTGGAATGGTAGGCTACGAGCAGTGCTTC. Protein sequence: CASSGMVGYEQCF. The rearrangement uses TRBV2 and TRBJ2-7; D remains unclear. The length of the CDR3 is 13 residues. Germline CDR1 is SNHLY and CDR2 is FYNNEI.